The next 15 T cell receptor beta chains were all read from a single sample in a study of blood T cell repertoires in COVID-19. The repertoire was sequenced with immunoSEQ multiplex PCR; TCRdb's copy has only in-frame clones and lacks some. The sample records 150,000 to 190,000 clones, roughly four fifths being singletons. The material sequenced was peripheral blood. Every receptor here comes from a woman aged 80 or over with acute or convalescent COVID-19.

The rearrangement links TRBV7-2 to TRBJ1-2; D is undetermined. Germline CDR1 SGHTA, CDR2 FQGNSA. V lost 3 bases and J lost 7, with 12 bases in between. The CDR3 consists of 13 residues. This CDR3 reads CASSFDWRSGYTF. For the CDR3, the DNA is TGTGCCAGCAGCTTTGATTGGAGGTCTGGCTACACCTTC.

The chain links TRBV3-1 (or the pseudogene TRBV3-2) to TRBJ2-3; D is unresolved. The CDR3 loop spans 14 amino acids. V was clipped by 1 base and J by 6 bases, with 11 bases between them. The germline V gene encodes CDR1 LGHDT and CDR2 YNNKEL (reference sequence). The CDR3 sequence is CASSQGVSSDTQYF. The CDR3 nucleotides read TGTGCCAGCAGCCAAGGTGTCTCGTCCGATACGCAGTATTTT.

The gene calls are TRBV3-1 (or the pseudogene TRBV3-2) and TRBJ2-7, with TRBD2 matching over 15 bases. J gave up 4 bases and V 3 bases, and 4 bases lay outside the gene matches. The V gene's germline CDR1 is LGHDT and CDR2 YNNKEL (reference sequence). This CDR3 is built from 16 residues. Here the CDR3 reads CASSHPGTSGRYEQYF. The CDR3 region has the DNA TGTGCCAGCAGCCACCCAGGGACTAGCGGGAGGTACGAGCAGTACTTC.

The V and J genes are TRBV6-5 and TRBJ2-5, with 9 bases identical to TRBD1. Unmatched junction bases numbered 0, after V lost 6 bases and J lost 1 base. Germline V gives CDR1 MNHEY, CDR2 SVGAGI. This CDR3 comprises 13 residues. CDR3 bases: TGTGCCAGCAGGGGACAGGGCCAAGAGACCCAGTACTTC. This gives the protein CASRGQGQETQYF.

This rearrangement joins TRBV11-2 to TRBJ2-1; 7 bases match TRBD2. Trimming cost V 4 bases and J 2 bases; bases outside gene matches: 5. Germline lookup yields CDR1 SGHAT and CDR2 FQNNGV. CDR3 length equals 15 residues. Written as DNA, the CDR3 is TGTGCCAGCAGCTGGTTGGGGGGGGCCTACAATGAGCAGTTCTTC. Translation: CASSWLGGAYNEQFF.

This rearrangement joins TRBV5-1 to TRBJ1-2, with a tentative D call TRBD1 (6 bases). Trimming left V 4 bases short and J 4 bases short, with 14 bases between. This CDR3 has 14 amino acids. In germline, CDR1 is SGHRS, CDR2 YFSETQ. CDR3 DNA sequence: TGCGCCAGCAGCAGAGGACAGAATCTCTATGGCTACACCTTC. This translates into CASSRGQNLYGYTF.

The chain joins TRBV3-1 (or the pseudogene TRBV3-2) to TRBJ2-5; D is unresolved. The CDR3 is 12 residues long. Looked up from germline, CDR1 is LGHDT and CDR2 is YNNKEL (reference sequence). The V end was cut by 4 bases, the J end by 5 bases, with 8 bases between. CDR3 nucleotides: TGTGCCAGCAGCCCCTATCTGGAGACCCAGTACTTC. Translating it yields CASSPYLETQYF.

This clone was found once. The chain uses TRBV28 and TRBJ2-5; D may be TRBD1 (6 bases). Germline CDR1 is MDHEN and CDR2 is SYDVKM. The CDR3 runs to 13 residues. Trimming pared 10 bases from V and 3 bases from J, leaving 15 bases between. In nucleotides, the CDR3 is TGTGCCACCTACGGGACACAGAAAGAGACCCAGTACTTC. Translation gives CATYGTQKETQYF.

The chain uses TRBV2 and TRBJ1-1; unclear D gene. The CDR3 covers 16 residues. Trimming pared 3 bases from V and 5 bases from J, leaving 19 bases between. The V gene's germline CDR1 is SNHLY and CDR2 FYNNEI. CDR3 residues: CASSENSPGFGTEAFF. The CDR3 bases are TGTGCCAGCAGTGAGAATAGTCCCGGTTTCGGGACTGAAGCTTTCTTT.

V and J are TRBV7-9 and TRBJ2-1, with a tentative D call TRBD2 (7 bases). The V gene's germline CDR1 is SEHNR and CDR2 FQNEAQ (reference sequence). The CDR3 spans 15 residues. V lost 1 base and J lost 10, with 17 bases in between. This CDR3 reads CASSLGQVPGGEQFF. The DNA for the CDR3 is TGTGCCAGCAGCTTAGGACAGGTGCCGGGAGGCGAGCAGTTCTTC. The full variable domain, rest sourced from reference TRBV7-9 and TRBJ2-1, is DTGVSQNPRHKITKRGQNVTFRCDPISEHNRLYWYRQTLGQGPEFLTYFQNEAQLEKSRLLSDRFSAERPKGSFSTLEIQRTEQGDSAMYLCASSLGQVPGGEQFFGPGTRLTVL.

The chain carries TRBV7-8 and TRBJ2-7; 8 bases are shared with TRBD2. J lost 5 bases, V lost 1 base, and 13 bases had no gene match. The CDR3 contains 17 residues. From germline, CDR1 is SGHVS and CDR2 FQNEAQ. CDR3 bases: TGTGCCAGCAGCTTAGGGCTTCGGGGGGGCGCCGCCCACGAGCAGTACTTC. It translates to CASSLGLRGGAAHEQYF.

This clone was detected only a few times. This sequence joins TRBV6-5 and TRBJ2-7; 7 bases are a match to TRBD2. V trimming: 4 bases; J trimming: 0 bases; junction bases outside the gene matches: 9. The germline V gene has CDR1 MNHEY and CDR2 SVGAGI. The CDR3 has 16 amino acids. Here the CDR3 reads CASSSLSSGNSYEQYF. In DNA, the CDR3 is TGTGCCAGCAGTTCCCTATCGAGCGGGAACTCCTACGAGCAGTACTTC.

The chain combines TRBV5-1 with TRBJ2-1, with 7 positions matching TRBD2. Germline trimming cut 0 bases from V and 2 bases from J; bases unmatched to any gene: 5. CDR3 length: 16 residues. Germline V gives CDR1 SGHRS, CDR2 YFSETQ. This CDR3 reads CASSLAREIPYNEQFF. The DNA of the CDR3 is TGCGCCAGCAGCTTGGCGCGGGAGATCCCCTACAATGAGCAGTTCTTC.

V gene TRBV7-3 combines with J gene TRBJ1-6; TRBD1 aligns across 8 bases. CDR1 is SGHTA and CDR2 is FQGTGA in the germline V gene. The length of the CDR3 is 14 residues. V lost 5 bases and J lost 9; bases outside the gene matches: 6. Here the CDR3 reads CASSIDRGTSPLHF. For the CDR3, the DNA is TGTGCCAGCAGCATTGACAGGGGAACTTCACCCCTCCACTTT. The entire variable domain, with the rest obtained from reference TRBV7-3 and TRBJ1-6, is as follows: GAGVSQTPSNKVTEKGKYVELRCDPISGHTALYWYRQSLGQGPEFLIYFQGTGAADDSGLPNDRFFAVRPEGSVSTLKIQRTERGDSAVYLCASSIDRGTSPLHFGNGTRLTVT.

This clone was recorded once. The rearrangement joins TRBV7-2 to TRBJ2-1; 11 bases are shared with TRBD2. V gave up 5 bases and J gave up 8 bases; unmatched junction bases: 8. CDR1 is SGHTA, CDR2 FQGNSA, per germline. The CDR3 has 15 residues. CDR3 protein: CASSPLAGGPDEQFF. The CDR3 bases are TGTGCCAGCAGCCCGCTAGCGGGAGGTCCGGATGAGCAGTTCTTC.